This passage covers 19 T cell receptor beta chains from one sample sequenced in a study of blood T cell repertoires in COVID-19. Assay: immunoSEQ multiplex PCR; the TCRdb copy retains only in-frame clones and omits some. The data hold more than 200,000 clones, with 70% to 90% observed a single time. The specimen sequenced was PBMCs or T cells enriched from blood (not recorded which). The receptors were gathered from a woman aged 40 to 50 with acute COVID-19.

The V call is TRBV2, the J call TRBJ1-5; 10 bases match TRBD1. The CDR3 spans 15 residues. Per germline, CDR1 SNHLY and CDR2 FYNNEI. V lost 5 bases, J lost 3 bases, and 4 bases stayed unmatched. CDR3 DNA: TGTGCCAGCAGTCGGACAGGGGGAGACAATCAGCCCCAGCATTTT. This gives the protein CASSRTGGDNQPQHF.

This sequence joins TRBV5-1 and TRBJ2-7, with D perhaps TRBD1 (8 bases). V lost 4 bases, J lost 2 bases, and 16 bases lay in between. Per the germline V gene, CDR1 is SGHRS and CDR2 is YFSETQ. There are 15 residues in the CDR3. CDR3 nucleotide sequence: TGCGCCAGCAGCACCACAGGGGGGGGAACCTACGAGCAGTACTTC. Translated: CASSTTGGGTYEQYF.

The rearrangement uses TRBV5-4 and TRBJ2-1; 11 bases match TRBD2. Per the germline V gene, CDR1 is SGHNT and CDR2 is YYREEE (reference sequence). The CDR3 is 16 residues long. J was trimmed by 7 bases and V by 3 bases; bases with no gene match: 9. The CDR3 here is CASSSQRTSGWNEQFF. The CDR3 nucleotides read TGTGCCAGCAGCTCGCAACGGACTAGCGGGTGGAATGAGCAGTTCTTC.

This clone was found a few times. The gene calls are TRBV29-1 and TRBJ2-1; 7 positions match TRBD2. Germline V gene sequence: CDR1 SQVTM, CDR2 ANQGSEA. The CDR3 runs 14 residues. V was clipped by 6 bases and J by 10 bases; unmatched bases: 15. The CDR3 bases are TGCAGCGTAAGGGGCGGGAGTTCCGCTGACGAGCAGTTCTTC. Protein sequence: CSVRGGSSADEQFF.

The chain couples TRBV6-4 to TRBJ2-3; 7 bases map to TRBD1. Germline V gives CDR1 MRHNA, CDR2 SNTAGT. The J segment lost 1 base and the V segment lost 5 bases, leaving 9 bases of the junction unmatched. The CDR3 contains 16 residues. CDR3 in amino acids: CASSSWTGSRTDTQYF. For the CDR3, the DNA is TGTGCCAGCAGTTCCTGGACAGGAAGCCGCACAGATACGCAGTATTTT.

This chain uses TRBV9 with TRBJ1-4; TRBD1 matches at 9 bases. This CDR3 region has 15 residues. J gave up 7 bases and V 3 bases, and 7 bases lay outside the gene matches. Germline-derived CDR1 and CDR2 are SGDLS and YYNGEE. This CDR3 reads CASSELTGGSEKLFF. CDR3 nucleotides: TGTGCCAGCAGCGAGCTCACAGGGGGCTCTGAAAAACTGTTTTTT.

This chain's CDR3 is CASSPSLGATNEKLFF. In nucleotides, the CDR3 is TGTGCCAGCAGCCCGTCGCTCGGTGCAACTAATGAAAAACTGTTTTTT. The rearrangement joins TRBV7-9 to TRBJ1-4; no firm D call. Trimming shortened V by 5 bases and J by 0 bases, and 13 bases separated the two germline ends. This CDR3 is built from 16 residues. Germline loops: CDR1 SEHNR, CDR2 FQNEAQ (reference sequence).

As to this clone: The identical CDR3 is also encoded by other nucleotide sequences in the sample. The genes are TRBV19 and TRBJ2-3, with 9 bases aligning to TRBD2. In germline, CDR1 is LNHDA, CDR2 SQIVND (reference sequence). The V and J ends lost 11 bases and 1 base, in that order; junction bases with no gene match: 7. The CDR3 covers 14 residues. CDR3 amino acids: CASGASGGTDTQYF. The CDR3 region has the DNA TGTGCCTCAGGGGCTAGCGGGGGCACAGATACGCAGTATTTT. The full variable domain, rest sourced from reference TRBV19 and TRBJ2-3, is DGGITQSPKYLFRKEGQNVTLSCEQNLNHDAMYWYRQDPGQGLRLIYYSQIVNDFQKGDIAEGYSVSREKKESFPLTVTSAQKNPTAFYLCASGASGGTDTQYFGPGTRLTVL.

This clone was seen a few times. The chain links TRBV19 to TRBJ2-5; D is ambiguous. This CDR3 contains 14 residues. Trimming took off 2 bases at V and 4 bases at J, with 11 bases between the two ends. Germline loops: CDR1 LNHDA, CDR2 SQIVND (reference sequence). CDR3 DNA: TGTGCCAGTAGTATAATCTTGAGTGGAGAGACCCAGTACTTC. Translation: CASSIILSGETQYF.

In nucleotides, the CDR3 is TGTGCCAGCAGCCGCCCCACGATAGCGGGGAGGGCCAATGAGCAGTTCTTC. It is translated as CASSRPTIAGRANEQFF. The chain combines TRBV14 with TRBJ2-1; TRBD2 aligns across 8 bases. The CDR3 has 17 amino acids. Trimming at V came to 4 bases and at J to 6 bases, leaving 14 bases not matched to a gene. Germline CDR1 is SGHDN and CDR2 is FVKESK.

The chain has TRBV7-2 and TRBJ1-2; D remains unclear. CDR3 size: 15 residues. CDR1 and CDR2 from the germline V gene are SGHTA and FQGNSA. V was pared by 6 bases and J by 0 bases, with 14 bases between. The CDR3 nucleotides are TGTGCCAGCAGTCTTAGCGATGGACCTAACTATGGCTACACCTTC. Translated: CASSLSDGPNYGYTF.

V usage is TRBV7-2 and J usage is TRBJ1-3; a weak D match, TRBD1 (5 bases). This CDR3 has 17 residues. V lost 5 bases and J 0 bases, leaving 17 bases between the germline ends. CDR1 and CDR2 (germline): SGHTA, FQGNSA. The CDR3 reads CASSPSYRLSSGNTIYF. CDR3 bases: TGTGCCAGCAGCCCGAGCTACAGGTTAAGCTCTGGAAACACCATATATTTT.

The chain links TRBV9 to TRBJ2-3; 8 bases are a match to TRBD2. V gave up 4 bases and J gave up 3 bases; unmatched junction bases: 1. The CDR3 spans 13 residues. Germline lookup yields CDR1 SGDLS and CDR2 YYNGEE. The CDR3: CASSIAGTDTQYF. The CDR3, as DNA: TGTGCCAGCAGCATAGCGGGAACAGATACGCAGTATTTT.

This clone was observed a few times. The DNA for the CDR3 is TGTGCCAGCAGTGTGACTAGCGGGGGTTTCCAAGAGACCCAGTACTTC. This encodes CASSVTSGGFQETQYF. V and J are TRBV6-1 and TRBJ2-5; 12 bases align to TRBD2. Unmatched junction bases numbered 4, after V lost 4 bases and J lost 1 base. The CDR3 totals 16 residues. CDR1 and CDR2 from the germline V gene are MNHNS and SASEGT.

The chain couples TRBV5-1 to TRBJ2-3; weak D call: TRBD2 (6 bases). Trimming took off 2 bases at V and 1 base at J, with 14 bases between the two ends. Germline loops: CDR1 SGHRS, CDR2 YFSETQ. There are 16 residues in the CDR3. The CDR3 coding sequence is TGCGCCAGCAGCTTTATAACTAGCTATGGCACAGATACGCAGTATTTT. Amino acid sequence: CASSFITSYGTDTQYF.

The V and J genes are TRBV2 and TRBJ2-1; TRBD2 aligns across 9 bases. CDR1 and CDR2 (germline): SNHLY, FYNNEI. The CDR3 covers 14 residues. The J segment lost 6 bases and the V segment lost 3 bases, leaving 3 bases of the junction unmatched. The CDR3 coding sequence is TGTGCCAGCAGTGATAGCGGGAGAGGCAATGAGCAGTTCTTC. As protein: CASSDSGRGNEQFF.

The gene calls are TRBV5-5 and TRBJ2-5; TRBD2 matches at 7 bases. V trimming: 0 bases; J trimming: 4 bases; junction bases outside the gene matches: 3. The CDR3 extends over 14 amino acids. Germline V gene sequence: CDR1 SGHKS, CDR2 YYEKEE (reference sequence). The chain's CDR3 is CASSLEGGSETQYF. The DNA of the CDR3 is TGTGCCAGCAGCTTGGAGGGAGGGTCAGAGACCCAGTACTTC.

The chain uses TRBV4-2 and TRBJ2-1; 11 nucleotides agree with TRBD2. With 4 bases clipped from V and 7 bases from J, the junction kept 6 bases outside the gene matches. The V gene's germline CDR1 is LGHNA and CDR2 YNFKEQ. This CDR3 is built from 15 residues. The DNA of the CDR3 is TGTGCCAGCAGCCTCTTAGCGGGGGGGCCGAATGAGCAGTTCTTC. It yields the protein CASSLLAGGPNEQFF.

The chain joins TRBV18 to TRBJ2-3; 9 nucleotides align to TRBD1. V was pared by 7 bases and J by 6 bases, with 20 bases of the junction left unmatched. The CDR3 consists of 18 residues. The germline V gene has CDR1 KGHSH and CDR2 LQKENI. CDR3 nucleotides: TGTGCCAGCTTCACTCTAGGAGCGGGACAGGGAGTGTGGGATACGCAGTATTTT. As protein: CASFTLGAGQGVWDTQYF.